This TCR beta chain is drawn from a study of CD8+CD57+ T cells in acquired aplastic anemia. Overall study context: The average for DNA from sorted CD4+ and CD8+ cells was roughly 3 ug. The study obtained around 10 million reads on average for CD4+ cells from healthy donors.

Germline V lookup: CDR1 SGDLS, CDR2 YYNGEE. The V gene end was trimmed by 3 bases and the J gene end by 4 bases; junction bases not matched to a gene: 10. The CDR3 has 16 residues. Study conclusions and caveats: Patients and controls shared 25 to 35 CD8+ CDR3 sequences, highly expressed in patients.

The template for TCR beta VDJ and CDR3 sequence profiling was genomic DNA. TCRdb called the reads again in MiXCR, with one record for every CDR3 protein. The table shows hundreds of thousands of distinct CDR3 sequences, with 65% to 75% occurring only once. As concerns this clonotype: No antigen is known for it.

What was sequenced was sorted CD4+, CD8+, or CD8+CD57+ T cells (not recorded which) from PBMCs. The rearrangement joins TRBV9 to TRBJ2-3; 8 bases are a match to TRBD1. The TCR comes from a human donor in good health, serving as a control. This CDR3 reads CASSGEAGGESDTQYF. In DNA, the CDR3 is TGTGCCAGCAGCGGCGAGGCAGGGGGCGAGTCAGATACGCAGTATTTT.